These 25 T cell receptor beta chains originate from one sample sequenced in a study of a mutant IDH1 vaccine in newly diagnosed glioma. Repertoires were generated with immunoSEQ multiplex PCR, while TCRdb's copy carries only in-frame clones and drops some. The sample yields about 88,000 clones, about 80% seen once. Time point denoted: baseline, week 1 (first vaccination visit). Specified treatment: pre-vaccination baseline after standard-of-care therapy. Sequenced material: PBMCs, taken from a glioma patient treated with radiotherapy, temozolomide or both. Receptors originate from a man aged 40-55 years with glioma. Some clones in this sample may be carry-over from other donors' samples.

This clone was recorded only once. The rearrangement uses TRBV6-5 and TRBJ1-6; 7 bases fit TRBD1. V was clipped by 5 bases and J by 7 bases; unmatched bases: 5. The CDR3 is 14 residues long. CDR1 and CDR2 from the germline V gene are MNHEY and SVGAGI. The CDR3 DNA sequence: TGTGCCAGCAGTCGCACAGGGGCGAATTCACCCCTCCACTTT. Protein product: CASSRTGANSPLHF.

The CDR3 region is CASSESGGSYNSPLHF. The CDR3 DNA is TGTGCCAGCAGTGAATCAGGGGGTTCCTATAATTCACCCCTCCACTTT. The genes are TRBV25-1 and TRBJ1-6; 7 bases line up with TRBD1. Germline V gene data show CDR1 as MGHDK and CDR2 as SYGVNS. CDR3 length: 16 amino acids. Trimming took 1 base from V and 1 from J; bases not matched to a gene: 1. Supplemented by reference TRBV25-1 and TRBJ1-6, the full variable domain reads EADIYQTPRYLVIGTGKKITLECSQTMGHDKMYWYQQDPGMELHLIHYSYGVNSTEKGDLSSESTVSRIRTEHFPLTLESARPSHTSQYLCASSESGGSYNSPLHFGNGTRLTVT.

The chain recombines TRBV6-5 with TRBJ1-2; TRBD1 agrees at 7 bases. The CDR3 runs 16 residues. Germline V gene lookup returns CDR1 MNHEY and CDR2 SVGAGI. V shed 0 bases and J 5 bases; nucleotides not matched to a gene: 9. The CDR3 sequence: CASSYSIQGSLYGYTF. CDR3 in DNA: TGTGCCAGCAGTTACTCGATACAGGGGTCGTTATATGGCTACACCTTC.

This sequence joins TRBV6-1 and TRBJ2-2; 9 nucleotides agree with TRBD1. Germline assignment: CDR1 MNHNS and CDR2 SASEGT. The CDR3 is 13 amino acids. Losses at the gene ends were 5 bases for V and 6 bases for J; bases not matched to a gene: 1. The CDR3 DNA reads TGTGCCAGCAGTAGACAGGGGGCCGGGGAGCTGTTTTTT. Translated, it gives CASSRQGAGELFF.

This chain links TRBV5-4 with TRBJ2-7, with TRBD2 identical over 10 bases. The germline V gene encodes CDR1 SGHNT and CDR2 YYREEE (reference sequence). V gave up 4 bases and J gave up 4 bases; unmatched junction bases: 5. The CDR3 contains 14 residues. CDR3 sequence reads: CASSPSGGAYEQYF. The CDR3 DNA sequence: TGTGCCAGCAGCCCGAGCGGGGGGGCTTACGAGCAGTACTTC. The full variable domain, its missing parts supplied by reference TRBV5-4 and TRBJ2-7, is ETGVTQSPTHLIKTRGQQVTLRCSSQSGHNTVSWYQQALGQGPQFIFQYYREEENGRGNFPPRFSGLQFPNYSSELNVNALELDDSALYLCASSPSGGAYEQYFGPGTRLTVT.

The DNA for the CDR3 is TGTGCCAGCAGCCTGGGGGCTCGAGAGGTTATCTCGAATCAGCCCCAGCATTTT. It is translated as CASSLGAREVISNQPQHF. V and J are TRBV11-2 and TRBJ1-5; weak D call: TRBD1 (6 bases). CDR3 length equals 18 residues. The germline gives CDR1 SGHAT, CDR2 FQNNGV. V was shortened by 5 bases and J by 4 bases, with 24 bases between the two germline ends.

The chain links TRBV2 to TRBJ1-3; perhaps TRBD1 as D (5 bases). V gave up 5 bases and J gave up 0 bases, with 14 bases separating them. Germline CDR1 reads SNHLY; CDR2 reads FYNNEI. This CDR3 spans 16 amino acids. CDR3 sequence: CASSPQGRSSGNTIYF. DNA for the CDR3: TGTGCCAGCAGTCCCCAGGGACGGAGCTCTGGAAACACCATATATTTT.

This clone was observed a handful of times. The chain is built from TRBV25-1 and TRBJ1-1; D is undetermined. Germline CDR1 reads MGHDK; CDR2 reads SYGVNS. Trimming removed 4 bases at V and 2 bases at J, with 11 bases between. The CDR3 extends over 14 amino acids. The CDR3: CASSAWTVNTEAFF. The CDR3 DNA is TGTGCCAGCAGTGCGTGGACTGTTAACACTGAAGCTTTCTTT.

This chain joins TRBV5-4 and TRBJ1-1, with D unclear. The CDR3 consists of 11 residues. In germline, CDR1 is SGHNT, CDR2 YYREEE (reference sequence). V lost 2 bases to trimming and J lost 3 bases, with 2 bases between them. The CDR3: CASSLDTEAFF. In nucleotides, the CDR3 is TGTGCCAGCAGCTTAGACACTGAAGCTTTCTTT.

This chain connects TRBV10-2 to TRBJ1-1; 7 positions agree with TRBD1. The CDR3 is made up of 13 amino acids. Germline V gene lookup returns CDR1 WSHSY and CDR2 SAAADI. The junction had 2 bases not matched to a gene; V was cut back by 6 bases and J by 1 base. The CDR3 spells CASRRQGNTEAFF. CDR3 in DNA: TGCGCCAGCAGAAGACAGGGGAACACTGAAGCTTTCTTT.

The chain links TRBV6-6 to TRBJ1-6; D gene unclear. Germline CDR1 and CDR2: MNHNY and SVGAGI (reference sequence). The ends were cut back, 7 bases at V and 4 bases at J, with 14 bases in the middle. The CDR3 has 15 residues. CDR3 sequence: CASTAGIGYNSPLHF. The CDR3 nucleotides are TGTGCCAGCACCGCGGGAATCGGATATAATTCACCCCTCCACTTT.

This chain uses TRBV10-1 with TRBJ2-7, with 8 bases that match TRBD2. The CDR3 runs 15 residues. The germline V gene has CDR1 WNHNN and CDR2 SYGVQD (reference sequence). J gave up 6 bases and V 0 bases, and 7 bases lay outside the gene matches. As DNA, the CDR3 is TGCGCCAGCAGTGAGTCGATCGCCGGGGGGGCCGAGCAGTACTTC. Translated: CASSESIAGGAEQYF.

The chain couples TRBV6-1 to TRBJ1-2; a weak D match, TRBD1 (5 bases). CDR1 and CDR2 from the germline V gene are MNHNS and SASEGT. The V end lost 6 bases, the J end lost 6 bases, and 14 bases lay between the germline ends. This CDR3 has 13 amino acids. As DNA, the CDR3 is TGTGCCAGCAGGTCAGCAGGGCCAAATGGCTACACCTTC. It yields the protein CASRSAGPNGYTF.

This chain connects TRBV6-1 to TRBJ1-5; TRBD1 matches at 7 bases. CDR3 size: 15 residues. Germline CDR1 and CDR2: MNHNS and SASEGT. The V gene end was trimmed by 7 bases and the J gene end by 1 base; junction bases not matched to a gene: 7. CDR3 region: CASKRGQESNQPQHF. The CDR3 DNA sequence: TGTGCCAGCAAGAGGGGGCAGGAAAGCAATCAGCCCCAGCATTTT.

The gene calls are TRBV29-1 and TRBJ2-1; 10 bases line up with TRBD1. Germline lookup yields CDR1 SQVTM and CDR2 ANQGSEA. This CDR3 is built from 16 residues. V gave up 5 bases and J gave up 3 bases; unmatched junction bases: 10. The CDR3 coding sequence is TGCAGCGTTCGACGGGGACAGGGGAGTATCTACAATGAGCAGTTCTTC. Protein sequence: CSVRRGQGSIYNEQFF.

This chain connects TRBV14 to TRBJ1-1; no clear D. V was trimmed by 2 bases and J by 0 bases, leaving 4 bases between them. CDR1 is SGHDN, CDR2 FVKESK, per germline. The CDR3 sequence is 13 residues long. As DNA, the CDR3 is TGTGCCAGCAGCCAACAGATGAACACTGAAGCTTTCTTT. It encodes CASSQQMNTEAFF.

The rearrangement uses TRBV6-5 and TRBJ1-2; D remains ambiguous. The V end lost 2 bases, the J end lost 3 bases, and 7 bases lay between the germline ends. CDR1 is MNHEY, CDR2 SVGAGI, per germline. The CDR3 totals 13 residues. DNA of the CDR3: TGTGCCAGCAGTTACAGGGAGGACTATGGCTACACCTTC. Its protein is CASSYREDYGYTF.

The table lists this clone with a count of one. The rearrangement joins TRBV18 to TRBJ1-2; D is ambiguous. V was shortened by 3 bases and J by 7 bases, with 15 bases between the two germline ends. CDR1 is KGHSH, CDR2 LQKENI, per germline. The CDR3 consists of 14 residues. The CDR3 is CASSPEKRSGGYTF. In DNA, the CDR3 is TGTGCCAGCTCACCCGAAAAACGGTCTGGTGGCTACACCTTC.

This clone was counted ten times or more. The rearrangement joins TRBV19 to TRBJ1-5, with D unclear. The V end was cut by 5 bases, the J end by 6 bases, with 8 bases between. Germline V gene lookup returns CDR1 LNHDA and CDR2 SQIVND (reference sequence). This CDR3 is 12 amino acids long. The CDR3 loop reads CASSPYLQPQHF. The CDR3 nucleotides are TGTGCCAGTAGTCCCTATCTTCAGCCCCAGCATTTT.

J is TRBJ1-5 and V is TRBV6-5; no definite D call. This CDR3 region has 14 residues. Trimming left V 4 bases short and J 0 bases short, with 7 bases between. CDR1 is MNHEY, CDR2 SVGAGI, per germline. For the CDR3, the DNA is TGTGCCAGCAGTTTCGGCTATAGCAATCAGCCCCAGCATTTT. This sequence encodes CASSFGYSNQPQHF.

The V call is TRBV2, the J call TRBJ1-2; tentatively, D is TRBD1 (6 bases). The CDR3 consists of 15 residues. Deletions cut 6 bases from V and 2 bases from J, with 16 bases between. CDR1 is SNHLY, CDR2 FYNNEI, per germline. The CDR3 here is CASRKLEGTNYGYTF. As DNA, the CDR3 is TGTGCCAGCAGGAAGTTAGAAGGGACAAACTATGGCTACACCTTC.

In nucleotides, the CDR3 is TGTGCCATCAGTGCGTTGTCGGGGGGAGGGGACAGCTACACCTTC. Protein: CAISALSGGGDSYTF. The chain has TRBV10-3 and TRBJ1-2; D might be TRBD1 (6 bases). V lost 4 bases, J lost 9 bases, and 21 bases lay in between. This CDR3 region has 15 residues. Looked up from germline, CDR1 is ENHRY and CDR2 is SYGVKD.

The chain couples TRBV5-1 to TRBJ1-1, with a tentative D call TRBD1 (5 bases). This CDR3 has 15 residues. V lost 0 bases and J lost 3, with 12 bases in between. Germline assignment: CDR1 SGHRS and CDR2 YFSETQ. CDR3 in amino acids: CASSLGQGTYTEAFF. CDR3 in DNA: TGCGCCAGCAGCTTGGGGCAGGGAACGTACACTGAAGCTTTCTTT.

In regard to this clone: Sequence at one end of the junction differs from germline and may be a read error. The V and J genes are TRBV5-6 and TRBJ2-1, with 13 bases fitting TRBD2. Germline loops: CDR1 SGHDT, CDR2 YYEEEE. There are 14 residues in the CDR3. CDR3 protein: CASSWGGLAGTKVF. The CDR3 coding sequence is TGTGCCAGCAGCTGGGGGGGACTAGCGGGGACCAAGGTCTTC.

The genes are TRBV20-1 and TRBJ1-2; D not resolved. Per the germline V gene, CDR1 is DFQATT and CDR2 is SNEGSKA (reference sequence). The CDR3 covers 11 residues. V was clipped by 5 bases and J by 0 bases, with 4 bases between them. DNA of the CDR3: TGCAGTGCTGGAACTAACTATGGCTACACCTTC. The encoded protein is CSAGTNYGYTF.